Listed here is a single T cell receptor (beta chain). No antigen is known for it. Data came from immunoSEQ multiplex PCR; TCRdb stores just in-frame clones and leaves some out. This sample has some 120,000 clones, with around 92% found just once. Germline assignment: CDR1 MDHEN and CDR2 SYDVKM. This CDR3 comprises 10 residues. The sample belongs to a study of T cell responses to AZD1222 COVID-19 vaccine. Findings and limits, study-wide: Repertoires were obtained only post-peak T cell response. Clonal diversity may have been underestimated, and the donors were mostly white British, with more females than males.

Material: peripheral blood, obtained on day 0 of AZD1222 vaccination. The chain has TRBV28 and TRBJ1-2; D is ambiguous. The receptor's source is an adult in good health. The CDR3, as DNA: TGTGCTAGCTCACACTATGGCTACACCTTC. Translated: CASSHYGYTF.